The 23 T cell receptor beta chains presented below share a single source sample, sequenced in a study of T cell responses to AZD1222 COVID-19 vaccine. The repertoire was sequenced with immunoSEQ multiplex PCR; TCRdb's copy has only in-frame clones and lacks some. The profile covers 130,000 to 150,000 clones, with 80% to 90% appearing a single time and around 1.6% taken by the ten largest. This material consisted of peripheral blood, taken on day 0 of AZD1222 vaccination. Source of these receptors: an adult in good health.

V usage is TRBV19 and J usage is TRBJ1-2, with a tentative D call TRBD1 (6 bases). Germline V gives CDR1 LNHDA, CDR2 SQIVND (reference sequence). The CDR3 is 15 residues long. Trimming removed 8 bases from V and 4 bases from J, with 20 bases in between. CDR3 DNA: TGTGCCAGTTGTCCATCGAAGACAGGCGCCTATGGCTACACCTTC. Its translation: CASCPSKTGAYGYTF.

The chain couples TRBV2 to TRBJ1-4; maybe TRBD1 (5 bases). Germline CDR1 reads SNHLY; CDR2 reads FYNNEI. This CDR3 has 15 amino acids. The ends were cut back, 2 bases at V and 11 bases at J, with 18 bases in the middle. This CDR3 reads CASSERDLDPGKLFF. CDR3 sequence (DNA): TGTGCCAGCAGTGAAAGGGACCTCGATCCAGGGAAACTGTTTTTT.

The chain uses TRBV5-1 and TRBJ1-4; D remains unclear. Trimming left V 0 bases short and J 8 bases short, with 17 bases between. Germline values: CDR1 SGHRS, CDR2 YFSETQ. The CDR3 spans 16 residues. CDR3 protein: CASSLVGLALVEKLFF. CDR3 sequence (DNA): TGCGCCAGCAGCTTGGTGGGGTTAGCTTTGGTCGAAAAACTGTTTTTT. The whole variable domain, filled in from reference TRBV5-1 and TRBJ1-4, reads KAGVTQTPRYLIKTRGQQVTLSCSPISGHRSVSWYQQTPGQGLQFLFEYFSETQRNKGNFPGRFSGRQFSNSRSEMNVSTLELGDSALYLCASSLVGLALVEKLFFGSGTQLSVL.

The chain recombines TRBV19 with TRBJ1-5, with TRBD1 as a possible D gene (5 bases). Germline V gene lookup returns CDR1 LNHDA and CDR2 SQIVND (reference sequence). V lost 4 bases, J lost 2 bases, and 12 bases lay in between. The CDR3 is made up of 15 amino acids. Written as DNA, the CDR3 is TGTGCCAGTAGTAGGGGCCGGGACGGCAATCAGCCCCAGCATTTT. Its translation is CASSRGRDGNQPQHF.

The chain combines TRBV6-5 with TRBJ1-3; D gene uncertain. Deletions cut 3 bases from V and 0 bases from J, with 9 bases between. The germline CDR1 and CDR2 sequences are MNHEY and SVGAGI. The CDR3 has 15 amino acids. The CDR3 DNA follows: TGTGCCAGCAGTTATGTCTCTGGCTCTGGAAACACCATATATTTT. Translation: CASSYVSGSGNTIYF.

On this clone: This specimen includes other DNA sequences encoding the same CDR3. J is TRBJ1-1 and V is TRBV30; D gene ambiguous. V was pared by 4 bases and J by 0 bases, with 3 bases between. The CDR3 totals 11 residues. Germline lookup yields CDR1 GTSNPN and CDR2 SVGIG (reference sequence). CDR3 bases: TGTGCCTGGACTCTGAACACTGAAGCTTTCTTT. Protein sequence: CAWTLNTEAFF.

Of note for this clone: Other DNA variants within this sample encode the same CDR3. The chain uses TRBV3-1 (or the pseudogene TRBV3-2) and TRBJ1-2; 9 bases map to TRBD1. The CDR3 totals 15 residues. Germline CDR1 is LGHDT and CDR2 is YNNKEL (reference sequence). The junction had 5 bases not matched to a gene; V was cut back by 2 bases and J by 4 bases. CDR3 nucleotides: TGTGCCAGCAGCCAACCGGGACAGGGAGGCTATGGCTACACCTTC. The encoded protein is CASSQPGQGGYGYTF.

This sequence joins TRBV5-4 and TRBJ2-2, with 8 positions matching TRBD2. The CDR3 runs to 15 residues. The ends lost 2 bases at V and 6 bases at J; junction bases unmatched: 6. The germline V gene has CDR1 SGHNT and CDR2 YYREEE (reference sequence). The CDR3 region has the DNA TGTGCCAGCAGCTTATTCGGGGGGGGCGCCGGGGAGCTGTTTTTT. Translating gives CASSLFGGGAGELFF.

This clone appeared a single time. The chain combines TRBV12-3 or TRBV12-4 with TRBJ1-6; D is ambiguous. V shed 3 bases and J shed 11 bases, with 8 bases lying between them. This CDR3 is built from 12 residues. The CDR3: CASSFWGAPLHF. In DNA, the CDR3 is TGTGCCAGCAGTTTTTGGGGAGCACCCCTCCACTTT.

The rearrangement links TRBV2 to TRBJ2-7, with D perhaps matching TRBD1 (5 bases). This CDR3 has 15 residues. Germline V gives CDR1 SNHLY, CDR2 FYNNEI. The ends were cut back, 1 base at V and 3 bases at J, with 13 bases in the middle. The CDR3 protein is CASSEEGRVYYEQYF. CDR3 DNA: TGTGCCAGCAGTGAAGAGGGCAGGGTTTACTACGAGCAGTACTTC.

J is TRBJ2-3 and V is TRBV6-5; 10 positions agree with TRBD2. The CDR3 sequence is 15 residues long. The V segment lost 5 bases and the J segment 2 bases; nucleotides outside the gene matches: 4. CDR1 and CDR2 from the germline V gene are MNHEY and SVGAGI. As DNA, the CDR3 is TGTGCCAGCAGTCCTAGCGGGGGTTACACAGATACGCAGTATTTT. Translated, it gives CASSPSGGYTDTQYF.

This clone has a single count. The chain has TRBV7-8 and TRBJ1-6, with D possibly being TRBD1 (5 bases). This CDR3 spans 13 amino acids. V was clipped by 3 bases and J by 7 bases, with 7 bases between them. Germline V gene data show CDR1 as SGHVS and CDR2 as FQNEAQ. The CDR3 loop reads CASSFSGNSPLHF. CDR3 DNA sequence: TGTGCCAGCAGCTTCTCAGGGAATTCACCCCTCCACTTT.

V usage is TRBV11-2 and J usage is TRBJ2-7, with 8 bases identical to TRBD1. J was trimmed by 5 bases and V by 4 bases; bases with no gene match: 4. Germline V gives CDR1 SGHAT, CDR2 FQNNGV. The CDR3 has 13 amino acids. In nucleotides, the CDR3 is TGTGCCAGCAGCTCTGACAGGGGCCACGAGCAGTACTTC. Translating gives CASSSDRGHEQYF.

V is TRBV7-8 and J is TRBJ2-3, with a tentative D call TRBD2 (6 bases). V gave up 4 bases and J gave up 6 bases, with 11 bases separating them. In germline, CDR1 is SGHVS, CDR2 FQNEAQ. CDR3 length: 13 amino acids. The CDR3 loop reads CASSWTTPDTQYF. The CDR3 coding sequence is TGTGCCAGCAGCTGGACTACCCCCGATACGCAGTATTTT.

The rearrangement uses TRBV28 and TRBJ1-2; D may be TRBD1 (5 bases). Trimming removed 3 bases from V and 8 bases from J, with 19 bases in between. Germline V gene lookup returns CDR1 MDHEN and CDR2 SYDVKM. The CDR3 sequence is 15 residues long. The CDR3 bases are TGTGCCAGCAGTTTCCCCACCGGGGCCCAAGGGGGCTACACCTTC. Encoded protein: CASSFPTGAQGGYTF.

This chain links TRBV20-1 with TRBJ2-4; D might be TRBD1 (6 bases). The CDR3 consists of 14 residues. CDR1 is DFQATT and CDR2 is SNEGSKA in the germline V gene (reference sequence). V lost 3 bases to trimming and J lost 1 base, with 10 bases between them. The CDR3 DNA reads as TGCAGTGCTAGTACAAGGGGGGCCAAAAACATTCAGTACTTC. Encoded protein: CSASTRGAKNIQYF.

Comment on this clone: One end of the junction varies from germline; a read error may be responsible. The chain links TRBV5-6 to TRBJ1-2, with a possible D match to TRBD1 (6 bases). CDR1 SGHDT and CDR2 YYEEEE come from the germline V gene. This CDR3 is built from 12 residues. The CDR3 DNA is TGTGCCAGCAGCTTGGGGCCGGCGGACAGATTCTTC. Amino acid sequence: CASSLGPADRFF.

This rearrangement joins TRBV19 to TRBJ1-1; weak D call: TRBD1 (5 bases). V lost 5 bases, J lost 0 bases, and 10 bases lay in between. Germline V lookup: CDR1 LNHDA, CDR2 SQIVND (reference sequence). The CDR3 is 14 residues long. CDR3 bases: TGTGCCAGTAGTTTCAGGGCGGTGAACACTGAAGCTTTCTTT. This sequence encodes CASSFRAVNTEAFF.

This chain uses TRBV19 with TRBJ1-1; 9 bases are a match to TRBD1. The CDR3 is made up of 14 amino acids. Germline V gene sequence: CDR1 LNHDA, CDR2 SQIVND (reference sequence). J was trimmed by 3 bases and V by 6 bases; bases with no gene match: 5. CDR3 residues: CASRIQGADTEAFF. CDR3 nucleotides: TGTGCCAGTAGAATACAGGGGGCGGACACTGAAGCTTTCTTT.

This clone was found once. The chain joins TRBV28 to TRBJ1-2; no reliable D call. The V gene lost 5 bases and the J gene lost 6 bases, with 16 bases spanning the gap. Looked up from germline, CDR1 is MDHEN and CDR2 is SYDVKM. The CDR3 has 14 amino acids. The CDR3 sequence is CASSPWNQPHGYTF. In DNA, the CDR3 is TGTGCCAGCAGTCCCTGGAACCAGCCCCATGGCTACACCTTC.

The chain combines TRBV28 with TRBJ1-2; D not certain. V was cut by 8 bases and J by 4 bases, with 17 bases left in between. The length of the CDR3 is 14 residues. Germline V gives CDR1 MDHEN, CDR2 SYDVKM. The CDR3 region has the DNA TGTGCCAGCTCCCTCCGGGGTACCCCCTATGGCTACACCTTC. Amino acid sequence: CASSLRGTPYGYTF.

The rearrangement links TRBV6-5 to TRBJ2-7, with a weak D call TRBD1 (5 bases). Per germline, CDR1 MNHEY and CDR2 SVGAGI. The CDR3 length is 13 residues. Trimming took 4 bases from V and 7 from J, leaving 14 bases between them. CDR3 nucleotides: TGTGCCAGCAGTTGGGGCCGAGATCGGGAGCAGTACTTC. It is translated as CASSWGRDREQYF.

This chain connects TRBV5-6 to TRBJ1-2; 7 nucleotides align to TRBD1. V trimming: 7 bases; J trimming: 6 bases; junction bases outside the gene matches: 9. Germline V lookup: CDR1 SGHDT, CDR2 YYEEEE. This CDR3 is 13 amino acids long. CDR3 residues: CASSDRVTHGYTF. The DNA of the CDR3 is TGTGCCAGCTCAGACAGGGTTACCCATGGCTACACCTTC.